This paragraph reports one TCR beta chain. These data are taken from a study of blood T cells in healthy people across ages. Germline V gives CDR1 DFQATT, CDR2 SNEGSKA (reference sequence). The CDR3 runs to 13 residues. V was trimmed by 0 bases and J by 9 bases, leaving 12 bases between them. With a J-beta primer mix and a sample-barcoded 5' primer, a second PCR ran roughly 6 to 12 cycles. TCRdb itself ran the 5' RACE reads through MiXCR, one entry per CDR3 protein. Among hundreds of thousands of distinct CDR3 sequences listed, under 25% were seen once. The source material was blood. This sequence joins TRBV20-1 and TRBJ2-1; D unclear. The origin of this receptor is a man in his 70s in good health. Written as DNA, the CDR3 is TGCAGTGCTAGAGATACATGGGATGGTGAGCAGTTCTTC. Protein sequence: CSARDTWDGEQFF.